The 17 T cell receptor beta chains reported below all come from one sample, sequenced in a study of quantifying T cell responses using KT2 cells. About the study: TCR alpha and beta constant-region primers primed reverse transcription of RNA.

An oligo carrying a UMI was ligated to the cDNA 3' end. First-round PCR used around 4 cycles and beta primers RC1.1 and RC1.2 covering TRBC1 and TRBC2. Via MiXCR, TCRdb re-called the UMI-ligation and nested PCR reads, giving one row per CDR3 protein. The sample consists of about 41,000 distinct CDR3 sequences, about 15% of them appearing once. Sequencing was performed on PBMCs spiked with cells of the T cell clone KT2. The receptors stem from a human donor.

The chain joins TRBV7-2 to TRBJ2-1; 9 bases are a match to TRBD2. The J segment lost 5 bases and the V segment lost 5 bases, leaving 7 bases of the junction unmatched. Germline CDR1 and CDR2: SGHTA and FQGNSA. This CDR3 spans 15 amino acids. The chain's CDR3 is CASSPTSGEHNEQFF. The CDR3 nucleotides read TGTGCCAGCAGCCCGACTAGCGGAGAACACAATGAGCAGTTCTTC.

The CDR3 is CASSSRTSGYEQYF. DNA for the CDR3: TGTGCCAGCAGCTCAAGGACTAGCGGTTACGAGCAGTACTTC. V gene TRBV9 combines with J gene TRBJ2-7; 10 bases agree with TRBD2. The ends lost 4 bases at V and 4 bases at J; junction bases unmatched: 5. Germline CDR1 reads SGDLS; CDR2 reads YYNGEE. This CDR3 has 14 amino acids.

At least ten counts were recorded for this clonotype. The J gene is TRBJ2-1, the V gene TRBV20-1; 7 nucleotides match TRBD2. CDR1 and CDR2 from the germline V gene are DFQATT and SNEGSKA (reference sequence). The CDR3 totals 15 residues. Unmatched junction bases numbered 8, after V lost 0 bases and J lost 6 bases. The CDR3 nucleotides are TGCAGTGCTAGAGATATCCAGCGGGAAAGCAATGAGCAGTTCTTC. Protein product: CSARDIQRESNEQFF.

The chain links TRBV6-5 to TRBJ1-5; D might be TRBD1 (6 bases). CDR1 is MNHEY and CDR2 is SVGAGI in the germline V gene. This CDR3 spans 14 amino acids. With 5 bases removed from V and 7 bases from J, the gap between germline ends came to 15 bases. In DNA form, the CDR3 reads TGTGCCAGCAGTCTTAACCGGGACACCCAGCCCCAGCATTTT. This sequence encodes CASSLNRDTQPQHF.

The J gene is TRBJ2-2, the V gene TRBV12-3 or TRBV12-4; D is possibly TRBD1 (6 bases). Between the trimmed V and J ends, which lost 4 bases and 6 bases, there was a span of 24 bases. The CDR3 totals 18 residues. Here the CDR3 DNA reads TGTGCCAGCAGTTCCTCCCTGGGGGCGATACTGTCGGCCGGGGAGCTGTTTTTT. It specifies CASSSSLGAILSAGELFF.

This clonotype was detected a few times. The chain employs TRBV3-1 and TRBJ2-1; D call uncertain. In germline, CDR1 is LGHDT, CDR2 YNNKEL (reference sequence). Deletions cut 0 bases from V and 1 base from J, with 19 bases between. CDR3 size: 19 residues. The CDR3 region has the DNA TGTGCCAGCAGCCAAGATCTCACGAACCAACTCAGATCCTACAATGAGCAGTTCTTC. It specifies CASSQDLTNQLRSYNEQFF.

A few counts support this clonotype. This chain uses TRBV7-2 with TRBJ1-2, with a weak D call TRBD1 (5 bases). This CDR3 is 14 amino acids long. V gave up 7 bases and J gave up 4 bases, with 16 bases separating them. Germline CDR1 and CDR2: SGHTA and FQGNSA. For the CDR3, the DNA is TGTGCCAGCACCTTCGGGGGGGGGATCTATGGCTACACCTTC. Translated, it gives CASTFGGGIYGYTF.

The chain employs TRBV2 and TRBJ2-3; D gene uncertain. Trimming shortened V by 7 bases and J by 0 bases, and 11 bases separated the two germline ends. This CDR3 contains 14 residues. Germline lookup yields CDR1 SNHLY and CDR2 FYNNEI. CDR3 coding DNA: TGTGCCAGCAACCGAAGGTCTAGCACAGATACGCAGTATTTT. Protein sequence: CASNRRSSTDTQYF.

The table lists this clonotype with a few counts. The chain couples TRBV2 to TRBJ1-1; no clear D. Deletions cut 3 bases from V and 1 base from J, with 15 bases between. Germline CDR1 is SNHLY and CDR2 is FYNNEI. The CDR3 covers 16 residues. Here the CDR3 reads CASSEQAATSNTEAFF. Written as DNA, the CDR3 is TGTGCCAGCAGTGAGCAGGCGGCGACTTCGAACACTGAAGCTTTCTTT.

This clonotype showed up just a few times. The genes are TRBV6-5 and TRBJ1-2; 10 nucleotides align to TRBD1. In germline, CDR1 is MNHEY, CDR2 SVGAGI. V lost 4 bases to trimming and J lost 7 bases; unmatched junction nucleotides: 9. The CDR3 spans 15 residues. The CDR3 here is CASSFTPTGGRGYTF. CDR3 nucleotides: TGTGCCAGCAGTTTCACCCCGACAGGGGGCCGTGGCTACACCTTC.

The chain uses TRBV6-1 and TRBJ2-7, with D tentatively TRBD2 (5 bases). CDR1 is MNHNS, CDR2 SASEGT, per germline. V was shortened by 8 bases and J by 1 base, with 12 bases between the two germline ends. This CDR3 contains 13 residues. The CDR3 loop reads CASPRDGSYEQYF. In nucleotides, the CDR3 is TGTGCCAGCCCGAGGGATGGATCCTACGAGCAGTACTTC.

This clonotype occurred a few times. The rearrangement joins TRBV7-9 to TRBJ2-2; possibly TRBD2 for D (6 bases). V was cut by 5 bases and J by 6 bases, with 13 bases left in between. CDR3 size: 14 residues. CDR1 is SEHNR and CDR2 is FQNEAQ in the germline V gene (reference sequence). The CDR3 spells CASSPRGVAGELFF. CDR3 DNA sequence: TGTGCCAGCAGCCCCCGCGGGGTGGCCGGGGAGCTGTTTTTT.

This clonotype has a count of ten or more. The V call is TRBV6-5, the J call TRBJ2-3, with a tentative D call TRBD1 (6 bases). In germline, CDR1 is MNHEY, CDR2 SVGAGI. This CDR3 spans 15 amino acids. V was clipped by 2 bases and J by 3 bases, with 12 bases between them. CDR3 nucleotide sequence: TGTGCCAGCAGTTACGGGGGCTTGCGGACAGATACGCAGTATTTT. Its protein product is CASSYGGLRTDTQYF.

This clonotype was seen a handful of times. The chain has TRBV7-9 and TRBJ1-1, with TRBD1 identical over 8 bases. Germline-derived CDR1 and CDR2 are SEHNR and FQNEAQ (reference sequence). J gave up 5 bases and V 3 bases, and 5 bases lay outside the gene matches. CDR3 length: 14 amino acids. In DNA form, the CDR3 reads TGTGCCAGCAGCTTGGGACAGGTGGAAACTGAAGCTTTCTTT. Protein product: CASSLGQVETEAFF.

In its sample, this clonotype was seen a few times. The chain joins TRBV29-1 to TRBJ1-1; 9 nucleotides line up with TRBD1. The J segment lost 5 bases and the V segment lost 4 bases, leaving 8 bases of the junction unmatched. The CDR3 spans 14 residues. The V gene's germline CDR1 is SQVTM and CDR2 ANQGSEA. CDR3 residues: CSVAPGQGGTEAFF. The CDR3 coding sequence is TGCAGCGTTGCACCGGGACAGGGCGGAACTGAAGCTTTCTTT.

This clonotype was seen more than once but under ten times. The chain combines TRBV12-5 with TRBJ2-1; 12 bases align to TRBD2. Germline trimming cut 0 bases from V and 10 bases from J; bases unmatched to any gene: 10. The germline gives CDR1 LGHNT, CDR2 FRNRAP. The length of the CDR3 is 17 residues. The CDR3 DNA sequence: TGTGCTAGTGGTTTGGTATTGGGACTAGCGGGTCGACAGGAGCAGTTCTTC. It yields the protein CASGLVLGLAGRQEQFF.

This clonotype was observed a few times. This rearrangement joins TRBV5-1 to TRBJ2-3, with 15 bases fitting TRBD2. Germline CDR1 and CDR2: SGHRS and YFSETQ. Trimming took 5 bases from V and 15 from J; bases not matched to a gene: 13. CDR3 length: 15 residues. CDR3 DNA: TGCGCCAGCAGGGAGGGACTAGCGGGGGGATTTACCCCCTATTTT. The encoded protein is CASREGLAGGFTPYF.